This T cell receptor (beta chain) was observed in a study of T-cell memory formation after mild COVID-19. A few counts support this clonotype. The antigen remains undetermined. Constant-segment-primed 5'RACE gave TCR alpha and TCR beta cDNA libraries with sample barcodes and UMIs. TCRdb used MiXCR to reprocess the 5' RACE reads, holding one entry per CDR3 protein. This table holds fewer than 550,000 distinct CDR3 sequences, 20% found once. Study results and caveats: Clones that contracted clustered mainly in CM and EM if CD4+ and in EMRA if CD8+. The authors did not confirm SARS-CoV-2 specificity of second-wave clones peaking day 37. Among clones contracting day 15 to 85, CD4/CD8 was balanced, whereas later expanders leaned CD4+.

This CDR3 has 14 amino acids. CDR1 and CDR2 from the germline V gene are SGHDT and YYEEEE. Trimming cost V 3 bases and J 5 bases, with 14 bases left between them. The source material was PBMCs or a T cell subset sorted from them (not recorded which). The rearrangement links TRBV5-6 to TRBJ1-2; D may be TRBD1 (6 bases). The source of this sequence is an adult woman who had mild COVID-19 (a few samples of this study predate the infection). Cell type and time point are not known. The CDR3 sequence: CASSSIRQAYGYTF. In DNA, the CDR3 is TGTGCCAGCAGCTCAATCCGACAGGCGTATGGCTACACCTTC.